This TCR beta chain was sequenced for a study of PD-L1 blockade in urothelial cancer. Turning to the study itself: Individuals in the cohort had been given 0 to 3 earlier chemotherapy regimens.

Only in-frame clones appear in the TCRdb table, and some are missing; sequencing was by immunoSEQ multiplex PCR. This sample has fewer than 65,000 clones, with about 86% found just once. Specified time point: pretreatment peripheral blood. Germline CDR1 GTSNPN, CDR2 SVGIG (reference sequence). Trimming pared 2 bases from V and 5 bases from J, leaving 13 bases between. The CDR3 is 14 amino acids. The V and J genes are TRBV30 and TRBJ1-5; D uncertain. This specimen was PBMCs, taken around atezolizumab (anti-PD-L1) treatment. The origin of this receptor is a man between 65 and 85 years old with urothelial cancer. The DNA for the CDR3 is TGTGCCTGGAGTATCGGGTCGGCGGATCAGCCCCAGCATTTT. It is translated as CAWSIGSADQPQHF.